Listed below are T cell receptor beta chains from one sample, sequenced in a study of T cell responses to AZD1222 COVID-19 vaccine. Profiled with immunoSEQ multiplex PCR; TCRdb holds only in-frame clones, not every one. The profile shows under 150,000 clones, roughly 93% of them singletons. The sequences come from peripheral blood, collected on day 0 of AZD1222 vaccination. The receptors derive from an adult in good health. CDR3s include the opening cysteine and the closing phenylalanine or tryptophan. A D gene is named only where the DNA matches it firmly. Rows give clone size only sometimes, using once, few, many, or a class for an expanded clone.

v_gene	d_gene	j_gene	abundance	CDR3aa	CDR3nt
TRBV24-1	TRBD1	TRBJ1-5	NA	CATRTGGGQPQHF	TGTGCCACCAGGACAGGGGGCGGACAGCCCCAGCATTTT
TRBV5-1	NA	TRBJ1-1	NA	CASSLRDQGTDTEAFF	TGCGCCAGCAGCCTGAGGGATCAGGGAACCGACACTGAAGCTTTCTTT
TRBV11-1	TRBD1	TRBJ1-6	NA	CASSWDRRTPLHF	TGTGCCAGCAGTTGGGACAGGAGGACACCCCTCCACTTT
TRBV12-3/TRBV12-4	NA	TRBJ2-7	NA	CAGDGGPGEQYF	TGTGCCGGAGATGGGGGGCCGGGGGAGCAGTACTTC
TRBV6-5	NA	TRBJ1-5	NA	CASSYSRGDGQPQHF	TGTGCCAGCAGTTACTCGCGGGGGGATGGCCAGCCCCAGCATTTT
TRBV29-1	NA	TRBJ1-5	NA	CSVGTDEDQPQHF	TGCAGCGTAGGGACTGATGAAGATCAGCCCCAGCATTTT
TRBV27	NA	TRBJ1-4	NA	CASTRYSGATNEKLFF	TGTGCCAGCACGCGTTACTCGGGGGCAACTAATGAAAAACTGTTTTTT
TRBV6-5	NA	TRBJ1-1	once	CASKEGVLSLGAFF	TGTGCCAGCAAGGAGGGCGTACTATCCCTTGGAGCTTTCTTT
TRBV5-5	NA	TRBJ1-3	NA	CASSFWGKTGNTIYF	TGTGCCAGCAGCTTCTGGGGGAAAACTGGAAACACCATATATTTT
TRBV4-1	NA	TRBJ2-7	NA	CASSIRGAPISEQYF	TGCGCCAGCAGTATTCGTGGGGCTCCCATTTCCGAGCAGTACTTC
TRBV19	NA	TRBJ1-6	NA	CASRMDSSYNSPLHF	TGTGCCAGTAGAATGGACAGCTCCTATAATTCACCCCTCCACTTT
TRBV6-1	TRBD1	TRBJ2-7	NA	CASSDVPGQGAIEQYF	TGTGCCAGCAGTGACGTACCGGGACAGGGGGCAATCGAGCAGTACTTC
TRBV3-1/TRBV3-2	NA	TRBJ2-7	NA	CASSQAGSSYEQYF	TGTGCCAGCAGCCAAGCCGGGAGCTCCTACGAGCAGTACTTC
TRBV2	NA	TRBJ1-2	NA	CASRTGLHYTF	TGTGCCAGCCGAACGGGTCTCCACTACACCTTC
TRBV6-5	NA	TRBJ1-1	once	CASSFAPGPNTEAFF	TGTGCCAGCAGTTTCGCACCGGGGCCCAACACTGAAGCTTTCTTT
TRBV5-4	TRBD1	TRBJ1-3	NA	CASSLGQVPNTIYF	TGTGCCAGCAGCCTAGGACAGGTTCCGAACACCATATATTTT
TRBV29-1	NA	TRBJ1-1	once	CSVDYTEAFF	TGCAGCGTTGATTATACTGAAGCTTTCTTT
TRBV30	TRBD1	TRBJ1-1	NA	CAWSPQGANTEAFF	TGTGCCTGGAGCCCCCAGGGGGCGAACACTGAAGCTTTCTTT
TRBV6-5	TRBD2	TRBJ2-7	NA	CASGGGSDEQYF	TGTGCCAGCGGGGGGGGGTCCGACGAGCAGTACTTC
TRBV4-1	NA	TRBJ1-5	once	CASSQDRRVDSNQPQHF	TGCGCCAGCAGCCAAGATCGACGCGTAGATAGCAATCAGCCCCAGCATTTT
TRBV6-5	NA	TRBJ1-2	NA	CASSPPLGEGSGYTF	TGTGCCAGCAGCCCCCCGTTGGGTGAGGGGTCTGGCTACACCTTC
TRBV14	TRBD1	TRBJ1-2	NA	CASSPTGTYGYTF	TGTGCCAGCAGCCCGACAGGGACCTATGGCTACACCTTC
TRBV5-1	NA	TRBJ1-2	NA	CASSSAGPTSPDGYTF	TGCGCCAGCAGCTCCGCGGGACCCACCAGTCCGGATGGCTACACCTTC
TRBV10-2	NA	TRBJ2-2	once	CASMPGAHTGELFF	TGCGCCAGCATGCCGGGGGCCCACACCGGGGAGCTGTTTTTT
TRBV19	TRBD1	TRBJ1-1	NA	CASSISTGVGPSEAFF	TGTGCCAGTAGTATATCAACAGGGGTTGGACCCTCTGAAGCTTTCTTT
TRBV11-3	TRBD1	TRBJ1-2	NA	CASSLDRGHGYTF	TGTGCCAGCAGCCTCGACAGGGGGCATGGCTACACCTTC
TRBV6-5	TRBD1	TRBJ2-1	NA	CASSYSVGQGWNEQFF	TGTGCCAGCAGTTACTCGGTGGGACAGGGATGGAATGAGCAGTTCTTC
TRBV15	NA	TRBJ2-1	NA	CATSPQEGTNNEQFF	TGTGCCACCAGCCCCCAGGAGGGGACCAACAATGAGCAGTTCTTC
TRBV12-3/TRBV12-4	NA	TRBJ1-5	NA	CASSRDGPSAQHF	TGTGCCAGCAGTCGGGACGGACCCTCGGCCCAGCATTTT
TRBV25-1	TRBD1	TRBJ1-2	NA	CASSVEHHGTGYHGYTF	TGTGCCAGCAGTGTAGAACACCACGGGACAGGGTACCATGGCTACACCTTC
TRBV7-2	TRBD2	TRBJ2-5	NA	CASSLVSGGVETQYF	TGTGCCAGCAGCTTAGTGAGCGGGGGTGTAGAGACCCAGTACTTC
TRBV12-3/TRBV12-4	NA	TRBJ2-2	NA	CASTKGGTGELFF	TGTGCCAGCACCAAGGGGGGTACCGGGGAGCTGTTTTTT
TRBV30	TRBD1	TRBJ2-5	NA	CAWSGDDRGKETQYF	TGTGCCTGGAGTGGAGACGACAGGGGAAAAGAGACCCAGTACTTC
TRBV5-1	NA	TRBJ1-2	NA	CASSLEGTVYSTF	TGCGCCAGCAGCTTGGAGGGGACTGTCTATTCCACCTTC
TRBV5-1	TRBD1	TRBJ1-2	NA	CASSDRVYNNYGYTF	TGCGCCAGCAGTGACAGGGTCTATAATAACTATGGCTACACCTTC
TRBV27	TRBD1	TRBJ2-1	NA	CASSLGTGGNEQFF	TGTGCCAGCAGTTTAGGGACAGGGGGCAATGAGCAGTTCTTC
TRBV6-1	NA	TRBJ2-3	once	CASSEQAGQDTQYF	TGTGCCAGCAGTGAACAGGCGGGTCAAGATACGCAGTATTTT
TRBV4-1	NA	TRBJ1-3	NA	CASSQRQGTGNTIYF	TGCGCCAGCAGCCAACGTCAGGGGACTGGAAACACCATATATTTT
TRBV5-5	NA	TRBJ2-3	NA	CASSSTDTQYF	TGTGCCAGCAGCTCCACAGATACGCAGTATTTT
TRBV4-1	NA	TRBJ1-1	few	CASRRDLLRATEAFF	TGCGCCAGTAGACGGGACCTTCTAAGGGCCACTGAAGCTTTCTTT
TRBV7-9	TRBD1	TRBJ1-2	NA	CASSPRQGAARYGYTF	TGTGCCAGCAGCCCTCGACAGGGGGCAGCCCGCTATGGCTACACCTTC
TRBV9	TRBD1	TRBJ2-6	NA	CASSPTGAGANVLTF	TGTGCCAGCAGCCCAACAGGGGCTGGGGCCAACGTCCTGACTTTC
TRBV4-2	TRBD1	TRBJ1-2	NA	CASSQGQASYGYTF	TGTGCCAGCAGCCAGGGACAGGCTAGTTATGGCTACACCTTC
TRBV15	TRBD1	TRBJ1-5	NA	CATSRGGGRTGIQPQHF	TGTGCCACCAGCAGAGGCGGGGGTAGGACAGGGATTCAGCCCCAGCATTTT
TRBV13	TRBD2	TRBJ2-1	NA	CASSLGRGGLNEQFF	TGTGCCAGCAGCTTAGGGCGGGGGGGCCTGAATGAGCAGTTCTTC
TRBV18	NA	TRBJ2-3	many	CASSVDTDTQYF	TGTGCCAGCTCAGTTGACACAGATACGCAGTATTTT
TRBV6-5	TRBD1	TRBJ1-1	NA	CASSLTGLEAFF	TGTGCCAGCAGTTTGACAGGGCTAGAAGCTTTCTTT
TRBV20-1	NA	TRBJ1-3	NA	CSASAGGRDTIYF	TGCAGTGCTAGTGCGGGGGGCAGGGACACCATATATTTT
TRBV19	NA	TRBJ1-3	NA	CASSIGAVLTGNTIYF	TGTGCCAGTAGTATAGGAGCGGTTTTAACGGGAAACACCATATATTTT
TRBV18	TRBD1	TRBJ1-1	NA	CASSPPTGEGTEAFF	TGTGCCAGCTCACCACCGACAGGGGAGGGTACTGAAGCTTTCTTT
TRBV7-6	TRBD2	TRBJ2-3	NA	CASSYGTSGGGPDTQYF	TGTGCCAGCAGCTACGGGACTAGCGGGGGGGGACCAGATACGCAGTATTTT
TRBV30	TRBD2	TRBJ2-1	NA	CAWSVRGDEQFF	TGTGCCTGGAGTGTACGGGGGGATGAGCAGTTCTTC